The 32 T cell receptor beta chains below all came from one sample that was sequenced in a study of OX40 agonist ivuxolimab in advanced cancers. Generated by immunoSEQ multiplex PCR, the TCRdb table keeps only in-frame clones and is missing some. The table lists approximately 15,000 clones, 86% of them singletons. This sample comprised CD4+ or CD8+ T cells sorted from blood, obtained in a trial of the OX40 agonist ivuxolimab. The origin of the receptors is an adult with an advanced solid tumor such as melanoma, head and neck, liver or kidney cancer.

DNA of the CDR3: TGTGCCAGCAGCCCAGGAGGGGTAAGCAATCAGCCCCAGCATTTT. Translated: CASSPGGVSNQPQHF. This rearrangement joins TRBV7-2 to TRBJ1-5; tentatively, D is TRBD1 (5 bases). Trimming removed 5 bases from V and 1 base from J, with 12 bases in between. Looked up from germline, CDR1 is SGHTA and CDR2 is FQGNSA. The CDR3 is made up of 15 amino acids.

J is TRBJ2-7 and V is TRBV2; tentatively, D is TRBD1 or TRBD2 (5 bases each). The CDR3 has 14 amino acids. CDR1 is SNHLY, CDR2 FYNNEI, per germline. Trimming cost V 6 bases and J 0 bases, with 12 bases left between them. The CDR3 spells CASSRDQSSYEQYF. The CDR3 nucleotides read TGTGCCAGCAGCCGGGACCAGAGCTCCTACGAGCAGTACTTC. Using reference TRBV2 and TRBJ2-7 for the parts outside the CDR3, the full variable domain is EPEVTQTPSHQVTQMGQEVILRCVPISNHLYFYWYRQILGQKVEFLVSFYNNEISEKSEIFDDQFSVERPDGSNFTLKIRSTKLEDSAMYFCASSRDQSSYEQYFGPGTRLTVT.

This chain links TRBV11-3 with TRBJ2-3, with a possible D match to TRBD2 (5 bases). The V gene lost 4 bases and the J gene lost 1 base, with 15 bases spanning the gap. Germline V gene lookup returns CDR1 SGHNT and CDR2 YENEEA. CDR3 length: 16 residues. CDR3 in DNA: TGTGCCAGCAGCTCGGGGTCTAGCACGGGCACAGATACGCAGTATTTT. Amino acids: CASSSGSSTGTDTQYF.

The V call is TRBV18, the J call TRBJ1-1, with TRBD1 matching over 10 bases. Looked up from germline, CDR1 is KGHSH and CDR2 is LQKENI. With V trimmed by 6 bases and J by 0 bases, 1 base remained unmatched. The CDR3 consists of 14 residues. The CDR3 protein is CASSGTGVNTEAFF. The CDR3 DNA follows: TGTGCCAGCTCCGGGACAGGGGTGAACACTGAAGCTTTCTTT. The complete variable domain, with remaining parts taken from reference TRBV18 and TRBJ1-1, reads NAGVMQNPRHLVRRRGQEARLRCSPMKGHSHVYWYRQLPEEGLKFMVYLQKENIIDESGMPKERFSAEFPKEGPSILRIQQVVRGDSAAYFCASSGTGVNTEAFFGQGTRLTVV.

The chain is built from TRBV2 and TRBJ2-2; 8 nucleotides match TRBD1. Germline trimming cut 6 bases from V and 5 bases from J; bases unmatched to any gene: 5. Germline CDR1 is SNHLY and CDR2 is FYNNEI. This CDR3 region has 14 residues. The CDR3 DNA sequence: TGTGCCAGCAGGGCAGGGGGCGCGACCGGGGAGCTGTTTTTT. It encodes CASRAGGATGELFF.

The V and J genes are TRBV11-2 and TRBJ2-7; 8 nucleotides align to TRBD1. Looked up from germline, CDR1 is SGHAT and CDR2 is FQNNGV. The CDR3 is made up of 12 amino acids. With 4 bases clipped from V and 6 bases from J, the junction kept 2 bases outside the gene matches. CDR3 nucleotide sequence: TGTGCCAGCAGCTCGACAGGGGTCGAGCAGTACTTC. Translating it yields CASSSTGVEQYF.

V and J are TRBV28 and TRBJ1-1; tentatively, D is TRBD1 (5 bases). The CDR3 consists of 13 residues. CDR1 and CDR2 from the germline V gene are MDHEN and SYDVKM. The V and J ends lost 3 bases and 8 bases respectively, with 13 bases between them. CDR3 sequence reads: CASSFGGPGEAFF. DNA of the CDR3: TGTGCCAGCAGTTTCGGGGGTCCTGGGGAAGCTTTCTTT. Drawing the rest from reference TRBV28 and TRBJ1-1, the complete variable domain is DVKVTQSSRYLVKRTGEKVFLECVQDMDHENMFWYRQDPGLGLRLIYFSYDVKMKEKGDIPEGYSVSREKKERFSLILESASTNQTSMYLCASSFGGPGEAFFGQGTRLTVV.

The table lists this clone with a few counts. The V call is TRBV7-9, the J call TRBJ1-5; no reliable D call. The CDR3 loop spans 15 amino acids. The V end lost 0 bases, the J end lost 9 bases, and 15 bases lay between the germline ends. Germline CDR1 reads SEHNR; CDR2 reads FQNEAQ (reference sequence). Here the CDR3 reads CASSLASGEVSPQHF. Written as DNA, the CDR3 is TGTGCCAGCAGCTTAGCGTCGGGAGAGGTTTCGCCCCAGCATTTT.

The chain employs TRBV7-2 and TRBJ2-3; the D is unclear. Trimming shortened V by 2 bases and J by 0 bases, and 6 bases separated the two germline ends. The CDR3 is 14 residues long. Germline loops: CDR1 SGHTA, CDR2 FQGNSA. This CDR3 reads CASSLRTSTDTQYF. The CDR3, as DNA: TGTGCCAGCAGCTTACGCACCAGCACAGATACGCAGTATTTT.

The J gene is TRBJ1-5, the V gene TRBV10-1; D is unresolved. The CDR3 has 14 amino acids. The V and J ends lost 0 bases and 5 bases respectively, with 8 bases between them. Germline-derived CDR1 and CDR2 are WNHNN and SYGVQD (reference sequence). CDR3 in amino acids: CASSESIGYQPQHF. In DNA form, the CDR3 reads TGCGCCAGCAGTGAGTCGATAGGTTATCAGCCCCAGCATTTT.

Only a few counts were recorded for this clone. The gene calls are TRBV5-6 and TRBJ2-5; no reliable D call. Germline CDR1 SGHDT, CDR2 YYEEEE. Trimming removed 0 bases from V and 4 bases from J, with 7 bases in between. This CDR3 spans 13 amino acids. Written as DNA, the CDR3 is TGTGCCAGCAGCTTGGGCGGAATAGAGACCCAGTACTTC. Translation gives CASSLGGIETQYF.

The J gene is TRBJ2-1, the V gene TRBV11-3; D remains ambiguous. The CDR3 extends over 12 amino acids. Germline V CDR1 and CDR2: SGHNT, YENEEA. V was cut by 5 bases and J by 6 bases, with 8 bases left in between. CDR3 amino acids: CASSPSGNEQFF. CDR3 bases: TGTGCCAGCAGCCCCTCCGGCAATGAGCAGTTCTTC.

This clone appeared a single time. The chain uses TRBV28 and TRBJ1-5, with D hard to call. Trimming left V 5 bases short and J 6 bases short, with 11 bases between. CDR3 length: 13 amino acids. CDR1 is MDHEN, CDR2 SYDVKM, per germline. CDR3 protein: CASSKPVAQPQHF. CDR3 nucleotide sequence: TGTGCCAGCAGTAAGCCAGTGGCTCAGCCCCAGCATTTT.

The rearrangement uses TRBV5-1 and TRBJ2-7, with 15 positions matching TRBD2. The CDR3 has 17 amino acids. The germline V gene encodes CDR1 SGHRS and CDR2 YFSETQ. J was trimmed by 3 bases and V by 4 bases; bases with no gene match: 8. The CDR3 is CASSQGLAGGPLYEQYF. CDR3 nucleotides: TGCGCCAGCAGCCAGGGACTAGCGGGAGGTCCCCTCTACGAGCAGTACTTC.

The chain links TRBV27 to TRBJ1-4, with D possibly matching TRBD1 (5 bases). Germline CDR1 MNHEY, CDR2 SMNVEV (reference sequence). V gave up 4 bases and J gave up 8 bases, with 14 bases separating them. This CDR3 region has 14 residues. The CDR3 DNA follows: TGTGCCAGCAGTTCGGTACAGGAGGGCGAAAAACTGTTTTTT. Its translation: CASSSVQEGEKLFF. The whole variable domain, remainder taken from reference TRBV27 and TRBJ1-4, is EAQVTQNPRYLITVTGKKLTVTCSQNMNHEYMSWYRQDPGLGLRQIYYSMNVEVTDKGDVPEGYKVSRKEKRNFPLILESPSPNQTSLYFCASSSVQEGEKLFFGSGTQLSVL.

This chain joins TRBV6-5 and TRBJ1-5; tentatively, D is TRBD1 (5 bases). The length of the CDR3 is 12 residues. V shed 7 bases and J shed 9 bases, with 13 bases lying between them. Germline V lookup: CDR1 MNHEY, CDR2 SVGAGI. CDR3 amino acids: CASKLGDRPQHF. The CDR3 DNA follows: TGTGCCAGCAAGTTGGGGGATCGGCCCCAGCATTTT.

The chain couples TRBV7-9 to TRBJ1-6; 7 bases agree with TRBD1. In germline, CDR1 is SEHNR, CDR2 FQNEAQ (reference sequence). CDR3 size: 17 residues. V trimming: 2 bases; J trimming: 7 bases; junction bases outside the gene matches: 11. The CDR3 coding sequence is TGTGCCAGCAGCTTACCCCTAACAGGGGCAATGAATTCACCCCTCCACTTT. The encoded protein is CASSLPLTGAMNSPLHF.

The J gene is TRBJ1-6, the V gene TRBV5-1; D might be TRBD1 (5 bases). This CDR3 has 14 residues. Germline CDR1 and CDR2: SGHRS and YFSETQ. The V gene lost 6 bases and the J gene lost 7 bases, with 14 bases spanning the gap. The CDR3 DNA sequence: TGCGCCAGCAAAGACGGGACCCCGAATTCACCCCTCCACTTT. Translation: CASKDGTPNSPLHF.

This chain connects TRBV10-2 to TRBJ2-3; D may be TRBD1 or TRBD2 (5 bases each). This CDR3 is 13 amino acids long. Trimming cost V 5 bases and J 6 bases, with 12 bases left between them. Germline values: CDR1 WSHSY, CDR2 SAAADI. This CDR3 is CASSIRWGDTQYF. CDR3 DNA sequence: TGCGCCAGCAGTATCCGATGGGGGGATACGCAGTATTTT.

The chain uses TRBV28 and TRBJ2-2; D is uncertain. Per germline, CDR1 MDHEN and CDR2 SYDVKM. This CDR3 is 15 amino acids long. Trimming removed 4 bases at V and 0 bases at J, with 9 bases between. For the CDR3, the DNA is TGTGCCAGCAGTTGGGGTGGGGCGAACACCGGGGAGCTGTTTTTT. Translated: CASSWGGANTGELFF.

The sample holds one count of this clone. This sequence joins TRBV6-4 and TRBJ2-2; TRBD2 might be the D (6 bases). Trimming pared 3 bases from V and 1 base from J, leaving 6 bases between. Germline CDR1 MRHNA, CDR2 SNTAGT. This CDR3 has 14 residues. The CDR3, as DNA: TGTGCCAGCAGTGAGGGGGGGAACACCGGGGAGCTGTTTTTT. Its translation is CASSEGGNTGELFF.

The rearrangement links TRBV7-2 to TRBJ2-7; the D is unclear. The CDR3 sequence is 13 residues long. V shed 2 bases and J shed 7 bases, with 12 bases lying between them. Germline V gene lookup returns CDR1 SGHTA and CDR2 FQGNSA. CDR3 nucleotide sequence: TGTGCCAGCAGCTTACCCCCCCAATGGGAGCAGTACTTC. The encoded protein is CASSLPPQWEQYF.

V usage is TRBV28 and J usage is TRBJ1-2, with TRBD1 matching over 9 bases. CDR3 length: 14 residues. With 3 bases clipped from V and 7 bases from J, the junction kept 6 bases outside the gene matches. Per the germline V gene, CDR1 is MDHEN and CDR2 is SYDVKM. CDR3 in amino acids: CASSFVTGGGGYTF. In DNA, the CDR3 is TGTGCCAGCAGTTTTGTGACAGGGGGAGGTGGCTACACCTTC.

The V and J genes are TRBV27 and TRBJ1-2, with D maybe TRBD1 (5 bases). The V end was cut by 3 bases, the J end by 2 bases, with 7 bases between. This CDR3 has 13 amino acids. Looked up from germline, CDR1 is MNHEY and CDR2 is SMNVEV (reference sequence). In DNA, the CDR3 is TGTGCCAGCAGTTTCGACAGCAACTATGGCTACACCTTC. Translating it yields CASSFDSNYGYTF.

Concerning this clone: The sample contains more than one DNA sequence encoding this CDR3. J is TRBJ2-1 and V is TRBV4-2; the match to TRBD1 covers 7 bases. The germline V gene encodes CDR1 LGHNA and CDR2 YNFKEQ. The ends lost 0 bases at V and 16 bases at J; junction bases unmatched: 12. The CDR3 is 14 residues long. The CDR3 coding sequence is TGTGCCAGCAGCCAAGATTTGGGAGAGGGGGCGGGTTTCTTC. It translates to CASSQDLGEGAGFF.

This clone came up a few times. This chain connects TRBV25-1 to TRBJ1-1; no reliable D call. With 3 bases removed from V and 1 base from J, the gap between germline ends came to 12 bases. CDR3 length: 15 residues. The germline V gene encodes CDR1 MGHDK and CDR2 SYGVNS. The CDR3: CASSDGIAGNTEAFF. As DNA, the CDR3 is TGTGCCAGCAGTGATGGCATTGCAGGGAACACTGAAGCTTTCTTT.

V and J are TRBV4-1 and TRBJ2-1, with 12 positions matching TRBD2. Germline V gene data show CDR1 as MGHRA and CDR2 as YSYEKL. Trimming took 3 bases from V and 3 from J; bases not matched to a gene: 3. The CDR3 is 16 amino acids. The DNA for the CDR3 is TGCGCCAGCAGCCAGGTGGGACTAGCGGGCTACAATGAGCAGTTCTTC. Its translation: CASSQVGLAGYNEQFF.

The genes are TRBV21-1 and TRBJ2-7; TRBD1, the table's D call, was not compared with the DNA. TRBV21-1 is termed a pseudogene. The CDR3 covers 13 residues. This CDR3 reads CASSTRTGTEQYF. Written as DNA, the CDR3 is TGTGCCAGCAGCACCAGGACAGGGACCGAGCAGTACTTC.

The chain links TRBV27 to TRBJ2-1; tentatively, D is TRBD2 (6 bases). From germline, CDR1 is MNHEY and CDR2 SMNVEV (reference sequence). Trimming left V 5 bases short and J 0 bases short, with 17 bases between. The CDR3 consists of 17 residues. This chain's CDR3 is CASSPSLALSSYNEQFF. For the CDR3, the DNA is TGTGCCAGCAGTCCCTCACTAGCTTTGAGCTCCTACAATGAGCAGTTCTTC.

The rearrangement joins TRBV5-8 to TRBJ2-5; 11 nucleotides match TRBD2. This CDR3 is 15 amino acids long. The germline V gene encodes CDR1 SGHTS and CDR2 YDEGEE. V lost 4 bases and J lost 3; bases outside the gene matches: 5. The CDR3 loop is CASSTGTSGKETQYF. Written as DNA, the CDR3 is TGTGCCAGCAGCACCGGGACTAGCGGAAAAGAGACCCAGTACTTC.

The V gene is TRBV7-2, the J gene TRBJ1-4, with TRBD1 as a possible D gene (5 bases). The CDR3 sequence is 15 residues long. The germline CDR1 and CDR2 sequences are SGHTA and FQGNSA. Trimming pared 6 bases from V and 10 bases from J, leaving 21 bases between. The CDR3 bases are TGTGCCAGCAGTCAAGGGGCAGGACACCAATCAAAACTGTTTTTT. Amino acid sequence: CASSQGAGHQSKLFF.

The J gene is TRBJ2-2, the V gene TRBV28; 7 bases match TRBD2. Germline loops: CDR1 MDHEN, CDR2 SYDVKM. V trimming: 5 bases; J trimming: 13 bases; junction bases outside the gene matches: 7. The CDR3 has 12 residues. CDR3 region: CASSTLAKVLFF. The DNA of the CDR3 is TGTGCCAGCAGTACACTAGCGAAGGTGCTGTTTTTT.